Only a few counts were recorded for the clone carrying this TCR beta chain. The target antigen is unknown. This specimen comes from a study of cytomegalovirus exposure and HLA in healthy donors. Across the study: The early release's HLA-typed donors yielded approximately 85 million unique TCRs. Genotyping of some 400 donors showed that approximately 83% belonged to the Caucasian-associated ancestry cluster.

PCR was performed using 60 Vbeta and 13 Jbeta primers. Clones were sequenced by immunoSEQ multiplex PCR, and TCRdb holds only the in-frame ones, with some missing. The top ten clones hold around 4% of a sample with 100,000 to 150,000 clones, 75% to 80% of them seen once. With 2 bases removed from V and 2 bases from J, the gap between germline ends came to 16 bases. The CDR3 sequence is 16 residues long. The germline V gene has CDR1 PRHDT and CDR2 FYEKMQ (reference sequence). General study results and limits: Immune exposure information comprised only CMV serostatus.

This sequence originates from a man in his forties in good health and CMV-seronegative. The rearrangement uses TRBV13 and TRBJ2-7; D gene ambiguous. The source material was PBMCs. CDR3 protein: CASSLWAAKRPYEQYF. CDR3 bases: TGTGCCAGCAGCTTATGGGCCGCCAAACGGCCCTACGAGCAGTACTTC. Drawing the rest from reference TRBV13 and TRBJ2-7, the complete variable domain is AAGVIQSPRHLIKEKRETATLKCYPIPRHDTVYWYQQGPGQDPQFLISFYEKMQSDKGSIPDRFSAQQFSDYHSELNMSSLELGDSALYFCASSLWAAKRPYEQYFGPGTRLTVT.